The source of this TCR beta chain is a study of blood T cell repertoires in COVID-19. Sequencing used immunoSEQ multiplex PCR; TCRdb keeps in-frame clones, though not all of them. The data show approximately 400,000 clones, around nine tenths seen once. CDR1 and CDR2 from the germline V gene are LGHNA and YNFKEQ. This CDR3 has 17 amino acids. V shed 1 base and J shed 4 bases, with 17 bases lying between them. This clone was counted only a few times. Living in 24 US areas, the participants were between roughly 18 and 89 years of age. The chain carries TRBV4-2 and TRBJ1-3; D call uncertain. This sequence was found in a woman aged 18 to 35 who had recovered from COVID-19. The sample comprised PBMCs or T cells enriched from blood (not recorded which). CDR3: CASSQGLPEIAGNTIYF. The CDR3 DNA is TGTGCCAGCAGCCAAGGTCTGCCGGAGATTGCAGGAAACACCATATATTTT.